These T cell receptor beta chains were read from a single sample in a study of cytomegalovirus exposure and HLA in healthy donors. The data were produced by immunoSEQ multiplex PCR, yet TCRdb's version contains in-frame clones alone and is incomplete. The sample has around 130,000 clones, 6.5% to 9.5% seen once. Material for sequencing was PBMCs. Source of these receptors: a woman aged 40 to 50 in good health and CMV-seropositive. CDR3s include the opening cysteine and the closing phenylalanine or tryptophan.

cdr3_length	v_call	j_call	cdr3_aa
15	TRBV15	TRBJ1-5	CATSRDDRGHQPQHF
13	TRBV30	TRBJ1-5	CAWSRRGDQPQHF
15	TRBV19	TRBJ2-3	CASSIGLGTTDTQYF
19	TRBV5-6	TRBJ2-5	CASSLEGTGLAGGWETQYF
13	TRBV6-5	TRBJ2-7	CASRRDSLDEQYF
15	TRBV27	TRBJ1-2	CASSPGQGVIHGYTF
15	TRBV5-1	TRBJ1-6	CASSLESGVVGALHF
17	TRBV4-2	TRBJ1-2	CASSPAVGDRENYGYTF
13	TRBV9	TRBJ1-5	CASSVDPQQPQHF
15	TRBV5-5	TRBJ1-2	CASSRGTFGDYGYTF
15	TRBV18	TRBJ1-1	CASSPTGQASTEAFF
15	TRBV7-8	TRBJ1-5	CASSPFAGGDQPQHF
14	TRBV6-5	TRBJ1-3	CASSRQGGGNTIYF
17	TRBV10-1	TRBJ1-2	CASSPGRPGSTNYGYTF
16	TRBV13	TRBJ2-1	CASSFAGGGHYNEQFF
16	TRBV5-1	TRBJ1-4	CASSLGWSATNEKLFF
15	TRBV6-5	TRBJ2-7	CASSPRQGSLGEQYF
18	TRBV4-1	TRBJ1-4	CASTLNRGLAATNEKLFF
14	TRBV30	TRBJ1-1	CAWSLATRQGQASF
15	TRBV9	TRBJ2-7	CASSVGSGSSYEQYF
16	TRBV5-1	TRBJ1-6	CASRDVRSSENSPLHF
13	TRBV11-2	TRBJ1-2	CASSHAGIGGYTF
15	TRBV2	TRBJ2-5	CASSEVGTGQETQYF
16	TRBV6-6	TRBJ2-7	CASSRSRQGGSYEQYF
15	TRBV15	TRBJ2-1	CATSTGVDPYNEQFF
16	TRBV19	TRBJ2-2	CASDSGQGGWTGELFF
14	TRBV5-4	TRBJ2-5	CASSFGTGIRTQYF
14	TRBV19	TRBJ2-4	CASSPGADTDIQYF
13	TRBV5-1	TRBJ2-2	CASSPGNTGELFF
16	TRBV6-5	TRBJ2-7	CASSYVPGSRSYEQYF
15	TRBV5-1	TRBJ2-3	CASSPLAGGTDTQYF
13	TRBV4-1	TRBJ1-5	CASSQDRNQPQHF
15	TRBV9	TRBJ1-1	CASSARGTGGTEAFF
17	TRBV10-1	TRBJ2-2	CASSLDRGQANTGELFF
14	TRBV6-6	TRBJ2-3	CASSSPGSTDTQYF
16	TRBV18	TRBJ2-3	CASSPLGGRYPDTQYF
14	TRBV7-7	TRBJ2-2	CASSPQTRTGELFF
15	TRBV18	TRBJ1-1	CASSPRTGGDTEAFF
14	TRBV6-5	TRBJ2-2	CASCRGGGTGELFF
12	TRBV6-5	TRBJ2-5	CASRGPGRTQYF
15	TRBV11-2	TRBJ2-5	CASSFEWDSEETQYF
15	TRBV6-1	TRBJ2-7	CASSEGTGGSYEQYF
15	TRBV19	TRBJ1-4	CASSTTDRANEKLFF
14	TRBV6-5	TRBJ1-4	CASSYDGVNEKLFF
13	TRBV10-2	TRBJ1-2	CASSEVQGAGYTF